This TCR beta chain was obtained from a study of radiotherapy plus CTLA-4 blockade in lung cancer. Produced via immunoSEQ multiplex PCR; TCRdb's table is partial and in-frame only. The profile covers 85,000 to 90,000 clones, with around 87% appearing a single time and over 15% taken by the ten largest. V was cut by 4 bases and J by 5 bases, with 17 bases left in between. CDR1 GTSNPN and CDR2 SVGIG come from the germline V gene (reference sequence). This CDR3 is 14 amino acids long. The sequenced sample was peripheral blood, obtained from a patient treated with radiotherapy plus ipilimumab. This chain joins TRBV30 and TRBJ1-1; no clear D. This clonotype was obtained from a human donor with non-small cell lung cancer that progressed on radiotherapy plus ipilimumab. The CDR3 DNA follows: TGTGCCTGGAAGAACCCCCTATCGGGGACTGAAGCTTTCTTT. Translated: CAWKNPLSGTEAFF.